The clone carrying this TCR beta chain was seen only once. During active infection, Seattle patients enrolled and were then monitored through disease. In the authors' methods: Estimates of nucleated cell counts were drawn from the amplification of reference gene primers. Libraries were prepared by immunoSEQ multiplex PCR; TCRdb keeps only in-frame clonotypes and omits some of them. The V and J calls and the clone size are those of that table, but D and trimming were determined from the DNA. The sample has about 300,000 clones, around nine tenths seen once. Trimming took 1 base from V and 9 from J; bases not matched to a gene: 6. In germline, CDR1 is MNHEY, CDR2 SVGAGI. There are 15 residues in the CDR3. The sample is drawn from a study of blood T cell repertoires in COVID-19. Study information: Samples representing acute and convalescent COVID-19 were sourced from the United States, Italy and Spain. The analysed material was cDNA or gDNA that came from T cells, B-cell-depleted T cells, or PBMCs.

The receptor was isolated from a woman aged 25-40 years with COVID-19, enrolled during active disease. J is TRBJ1-6 and V is TRBV6-5; 7 positions agree with TRBD1. The sample taken for sequencing was peripheral blood. The chain's CDR3 is CASSYFDRVGSPLHF. Written as DNA, the CDR3 is TGTGCCAGCAGTTACTTCGACAGGGTCGGTTCACCCCTCCACTTT.